Below, 25 T cell receptor beta chains from the same sample are listed, as sequenced in a study of blood T cell repertoires in COVID-19. Profiling relied on immunoSEQ multiplex PCR, and the TCRdb table lists in-frame clones only, not all of them. The sample has tens of thousands of clones, approximately 80% seen once. Specimen: peripheral blood. Receptors were obtained from an older man with acute or convalescent COVID-19.

The chain couples TRBV11-2 to TRBJ1-2; TRBD1 aligns across 8 bases. The junction had 6 bases not matched to a gene; V was cut back by 5 bases and J by 7 bases. CDR3 length equals 13 residues. In germline, CDR1 is SGHAT, CDR2 FQNNGV. The CDR3 region has the DNA TGTGCCAGCAGCGTCCAACAGGGGGTTGGCTACACCTTC. It is translated as CASSVQQGVGYTF.

The V call is TRBV5-8, the J call TRBJ1-3; a weak D match, TRBD1 (6 bases). V was shortened by 3 bases and J by 1 base, with 8 bases between the two germline ends. CDR3 size: 14 residues. Germline lookup yields CDR1 SGHTS and CDR2 YDEGEE. Here the CDR3 reads CASSSQGSGNTIYF. CDR3 nucleotide sequence: TGTGCCAGCAGCTCCCAGGGGTCTGGAAACACCATATATTTT.

The chain links TRBV27 to TRBJ2-2, with D possibly being TRBD2 (7 bases). Germline V gene lookup returns CDR1 MNHEY and CDR2 SMNVEV (reference sequence). The CDR3 is made up of 16 amino acids. Trimming shortened V by 3 bases and J by 3 bases, and 14 bases separated the two germline ends. CDR3 amino acids: CASSFWGGRHTGELFF. DNA for the CDR3: TGTGCCAGCAGTTTCTGGGGGGGCAGACACACCGGGGAGCTGTTTTTT.

The V and J genes are TRBV5-6 and TRBJ1-6; 7 bases are shared with TRBD1. The germline gives CDR1 SGHDT, CDR2 YYEEEE. This CDR3 contains 13 residues. V shed 3 bases and J 9 bases; nucleotides not matched to a gene: 3. The CDR3 region has the DNA TGTGCCAGCAGCTCCTACAGGGGTTCACCCCTCCACTTT. This codes for CASSSYRGSPLHF.

The V and J genes are TRBV11-3 and TRBJ2-1, with 16 nucleotides matching TRBD2. The CDR3 is made up of 15 amino acids. Per germline, CDR1 SGHNT and CDR2 YENEEA. The ends lost 4 bases at V and 7 bases at J; junction bases unmatched: 1. CDR3 sequence reads: CASSSGLAGGNEQFF. Here the CDR3 DNA reads TGTGCCAGCAGCTCGGGACTAGCGGGAGGGAATGAGCAGTTCTTC.

V usage is TRBV18 and J usage is TRBJ2-7, with TRBD1 matching over 8 bases. Per germline, CDR1 KGHSH and CDR2 LQKENI. This CDR3 is built from 13 residues. V lost 2 bases, J lost 5 bases, and 2 bases stayed unmatched. The CDR3 DNA reads as TGTGCCAGCTCACCAGGGACAGGAAACGAGCAGTACTTC. Translation: CASSPGTGNEQYF.

The V call is TRBV7-2, the J call TRBJ1-5; 10 positions match TRBD1. V shed 3 bases and J 7 bases; nucleotides not matched to a gene: 3. The CDR3 has 14 residues. Germline CDR1 reads SGHTA; CDR2 reads FQGNSA. In nucleotides, the CDR3 is TGTGCCAGCAGCTTCCGGGACAGGGGACAGCCCCAGCATTTT. It is translated as CASSFRDRGQPQHF. Filled out from reference TRBV7-2 and TRBJ1-5, the complete variable domain reads GAGVSQSPSNKVTEKGKDVELRCDPISGHTALYWYRQSLGQGLEFLIYFQGNSAPDKSGLPSDRFSAERTGGSVSTLTIQRTQQEDSAVYLCASSFRDRGQPQHFGDGTRLSIL.

DNA of the CDR3: TGCGCCAGCAGTCAAAACTACGAGCAGTACTTC. This codes for CASSQNYEQYF. The chain uses TRBV5-1 and TRBJ2-7, with D unresolved. Germline V CDR1 and CDR2: SGHRS, YFSETQ. Trimming removed 5 bases from V and 3 bases from J, with 6 bases in between. The CDR3 is made up of 11 amino acids.

This chain connects TRBV9 to TRBJ1-3; D call uncertain. The germline V and J ends were trimmed by 4 bases and 0 bases, with 8 bases remaining between them. CDR3 length: 14 residues. Per germline, CDR1 SGDLS and CDR2 YYNGEE. CDR3 DNA: TGTGCCAGCAGCCCCCCCGGCTCTGGAAACACCATATATTTT. Protein sequence: CASSPPGSGNTIYF.

The chain recombines TRBV18 with TRBJ2-1; 10 bases are a match to TRBD2. V shed 5 bases, J shed 4 bases, and the junction held 2 bases outside the gene matches. CDR1 is KGHSH, CDR2 LQKENI, per germline. This CDR3 has 14 amino acids. The CDR3 DNA reads as TGTGCCAGCTCAACTAGCGGGGCGTACAATGAGCAGTTCTTC. Its protein is CASSTSGAYNEQFF.

V and J are TRBV5-1 and TRBJ2-4, with 7 bases fitting TRBD2. V shed 7 bases and J 5 bases; nucleotides not matched to a gene: 24. CDR1 and CDR2 from the germline V gene are SGHRS and YFSETQ. The CDR3 is 19 residues long. This chain's CDR3 is CASPMGDRGGASGENIQYF. The DNA of the CDR3 is TGCGCCAGCCCGATGGGGGATAGGGGAGGGGCTTCTGGCGAAAACATTCAGTACTTC.

The chain joins TRBV7-3 to TRBJ2-1, with 14 bases fitting TRBD2. J was trimmed by 5 bases and V by 5 bases; bases with no gene match: 2. The germline V gene has CDR1 SGHTA and CDR2 FQGTGA. This CDR3 has 15 amino acids. CDR3 coding DNA: TGTGCCAGCAGCCTGACTAGCGGGGGGGACAATGAGCAGTTCTTC. Translating it yields CASSLTSGGDNEQFF.

In its sample, this clone was seen a few times. V gene TRBV5-1 combines with J gene TRBJ2-7; 15 nucleotides match TRBD2. Germline V gene lookup returns CDR1 SGHRS and CDR2 YFSETQ. The CDR3 is 15 residues long. V was pared by 4 bases and J by 7 bases, with 6 bases of the junction left unmatched. For the CDR3, the DNA is TGCGCCAGCAGCCCTAGGACTAGCGGGGGGGAAGAGCAGTACTTC. This sequence encodes CASSPRTSGGEEQYF.

The count of this clone is one. The chain joins TRBV18 to TRBJ1-5; TRBD1 matches at 12 bases. Germline-derived CDR1 and CDR2 are KGHSH and LQKENI. The ends lost 6 bases at V and 5 bases at J; junction bases unmatched: 5. The CDR3 covers 15 residues. CDR3 nucleotide sequence: TGTGCCAGCTCCGAGGGACAGGGGGCGTATCAGCCCCAGCATTTT. This translates into CASSEGQGAYQPQHF. Filled out from reference TRBV18 and TRBJ1-5, the complete variable domain reads NAGVMQNPRHLVRRRGQEARLRCSPMKGHSHVYWYRQLPEEGLKFMVYLQKENIIDESGMPKERFSAEFPKEGPSILRIQQVVRGDSAAYFCASSEGQGAYQPQHFGDGTRLSIL.

The chain recombines TRBV5-4 with TRBJ2-7, with 8 bases identical to TRBD1. The CDR3 loop spans 14 amino acids. The germline CDR1 and CDR2 sequences are SGHNT and YYREEE (reference sequence). Germline trimming cut 4 bases from V and 0 bases from J; bases unmatched to any gene: 3. The CDR3 DNA sequence: TGTGCCAGCAGCATGGGACAGGACTCCTACGAGCAGTACTTC. Amino acid sequence: CASSMGQDSYEQYF.

V gene TRBV5-1 combines with J gene TRBJ2-3, with D possibly matching TRBD1 (5 bases). Looked up from germline, CDR1 is SGHRS and CDR2 is YFSETQ. Trimming removed 0 bases at V and 6 bases at J, with 14 bases between. This CDR3 contains 15 residues. The DNA of the CDR3 is TGCGCCAGCAGCTTGGCGATGGTGGGGCTGGATACGCAGTATTTT. Encoded protein: CASSLAMVGLDTQYF.

The chain employs TRBV5-5 and TRBJ1-2; D might be TRBD1 (6 bases). V lost 0 bases and J 8 bases, leaving 17 bases between the germline ends. CDR1 SGHKS and CDR2 YYEKEE come from the germline V gene (reference sequence). The CDR3 loop spans 15 amino acids. The CDR3 DNA follows: TGTGCCAGCAGCTTGGGATCGAGGGCAGGGGTCGGCTACACCTTC. It is translated as CASSLGSRAGVGYTF.

With regard to this clone: A junction boundary mismatches the germline segment, possibly from a read error. J is TRBJ2-5 and V is TRBV7-7; D tentatively reads TRBD1 or TRBD2 (6 bases each). The CDR3 covers 15 residues. From germline, CDR1 is SSHAT and CDR2 FNYEAQ (reference sequence). CDR3 sequence reads: CASSLGGGSRETQYF. CDR3 sequence (DNA): TGTGCTAGCAGCTTAGGAGGGGGAAGTAGAGAGACCCAGTACTTC.

Only one count was recorded for this clone. The chain joins TRBV6-2 or TRBV6-3 to TRBJ1-1; 7 bases are shared with TRBD1. Germline V gives CDR1 MNHEY, CDR2 SVGEGT. This CDR3 is built from 19 residues. With V trimmed by 0 bases and J by 3 bases, 16 bases remained unmatched. CDR3 nucleotide sequence: TGTGCCAGCAGTTACTCGCTTCTGGGACAGACGCATGACGACACTGAAGCTTTCTTT. It specifies CASSYSLLGQTHDDTEAFF.

The chain joins TRBV20-1 to TRBJ2-3; 9 bases line up with TRBD2. The CDR3 length is 13 residues. V lost 3 bases, J lost 4 bases, and 2 bases stayed unmatched. The germline CDR1 and CDR2 sequences are DFQATT and SNEGSKA (reference sequence). The CDR3 coding sequence is TGCAGTGCTAGTCTAGCGGGGTCAGATACGCAGTATTTT. Its translation is CSASLAGSDTQYF.

This chain uses TRBV19 with TRBJ1-3; unclear D gene. V shed 9 bases and J shed 9 bases, with 24 bases lying between them. Looked up from germline, CDR1 is LNHDA and CDR2 is SQIVND (reference sequence). This CDR3 is built from 15 residues. The CDR3 sequence: CASRGSGFTGGTIYF. The CDR3, as DNA: TGTGCCAGCCGAGGTAGCGGCTTCACCGGCGGCACCATATATTTT.

The chain combines TRBV28 with TRBJ1-2; a weak D match, TRBD1 (6 bases). This CDR3 has 13 amino acids. V lost 7 bases and J 7 bases, leaving 16 bases between the germline ends. From germline, CDR1 is MDHEN and CDR2 SYDVKM. The CDR3 DNA is TGTGCCAGCACTCGAATGCAGGGGTCTGGCTACACCTTC. Amino acids: CASTRMQGSGYTF.

The gene calls are TRBV9 and TRBJ1-3, with D hard to call. Between the trimmed V and J ends, which lost 0 bases and 0 bases, there was a span of 10 bases. This CDR3 has 16 amino acids. Germline V gives CDR1 SGDLS, CDR2 YYNGEE. The CDR3: CASSVDLTVSGNTIYF. The CDR3 DNA reads as TGTGCCAGCAGCGTAGACCTTACGGTCTCTGGAAACACCATATATTTT.

The V call is TRBV10-3, the J call TRBJ1-2, with no clear D. The CDR3 has 14 residues. Per the germline V gene, CDR1 is ENHRY and CDR2 is SYGVKD. The ends were cut back, 3 bases at V and 8 bases at J, with 16 bases in the middle. CDR3 sequence (DNA): TGTGCCATCAGTGACCCGGTACGGTGGTGGGGCTACACCTTC. As protein: CAISDPVRWWGYTF.

The rearrangement uses TRBV24-1 and TRBJ2-5; 7 positions match TRBD1. The CDR3 consists of 12 residues. CDR1 and CDR2 (germline): KGHDR, SFDVKD. Trimming cost V 10 bases and J 2 bases; bases outside gene matches: 3. The CDR3 coding sequence is TGTGCCACGGGGGACAGACAAGAGACCCAGTACTTC. Its protein product is CATGDRQETQYF.